This TCR beta chain stems from a study of blood T cell repertoires in COVID-19. V lost 0 bases, J lost 1 base, and 6 bases lay in between. The CDR3 contains 15 residues. Germline CDR1 MGHRA, CDR2 YSYEKL. TCRdb keeps only in-frame clones here, not all; method: immunoSEQ multiplex PCR. The sample carries 150,000 to 200,000 clones, 82% recorded once. This clonotype was sampled from a woman older than 75 with acute or convalescent COVID-19. Sequencing was done on a sample of peripheral blood. The V gene is TRBV4-1, the J gene TRBJ2-2; the D gene is possibly TRBD2 (6 bases). CDR3 coding DNA: TGCGCCAGCAGCCAAGAGCGGGAGAACACCGGGGAGCTGTTTTTT. It is translated as CASSQERENTGELFF.